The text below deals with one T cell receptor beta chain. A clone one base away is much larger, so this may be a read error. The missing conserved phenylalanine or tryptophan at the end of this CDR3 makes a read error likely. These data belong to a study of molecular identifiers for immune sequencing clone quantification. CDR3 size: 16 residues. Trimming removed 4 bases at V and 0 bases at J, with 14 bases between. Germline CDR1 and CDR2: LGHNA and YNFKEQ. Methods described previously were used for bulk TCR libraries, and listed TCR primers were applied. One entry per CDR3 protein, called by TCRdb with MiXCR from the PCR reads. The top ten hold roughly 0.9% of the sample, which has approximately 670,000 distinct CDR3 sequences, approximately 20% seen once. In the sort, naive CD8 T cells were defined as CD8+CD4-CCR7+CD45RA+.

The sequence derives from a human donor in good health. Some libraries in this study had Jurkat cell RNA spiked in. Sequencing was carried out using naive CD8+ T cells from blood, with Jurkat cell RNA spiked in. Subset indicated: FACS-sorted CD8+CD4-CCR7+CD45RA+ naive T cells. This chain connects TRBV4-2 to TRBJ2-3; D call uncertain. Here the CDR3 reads CASSPPSGPSTDTQYL. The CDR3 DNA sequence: TGTGCCAGCAGCCCCCCCTCGGGTCCTAGCACAGATACGCAGTATTTG.